Reported below is one TCR beta chain. The data derive from a study of CD8 T cells in Susac syndrome. The CDR3 consists of 15 residues. Germline trimming cut 2 bases from V and 7 bases from J; bases unmatched to any gene: 8. CDR1 and CDR2 (germline): KGHSH, LQKENI. Random hexamers were used to reverse transcribe roughly 0.5 to 1 ug of RNA. It was immunoSEQ multiplex PCR that amplified TCR beta CDR3 across 54 Vbeta and 13 Jbeta. TCRdb itself ran the immunoSEQ multiplex PCR reads through MiXCR, one entry per CDR3 protein. The sample contains some 130,000 distinct CDR3 sequences, about 94% of which appear only once.

V and J are TRBV18 and TRBJ2-3, with 8 bases that match TRBD2. This sequence originates from a human donor with multiple sclerosis. Sequenced: CD4+ T cells from PBMCs. Written as DNA, the CDR3 is TGTGCCAGCTCACCAGTTGCGCGGGGGGAGAATACGCAGTATTTT. Encoded protein: CASSPVARGENTQYF.